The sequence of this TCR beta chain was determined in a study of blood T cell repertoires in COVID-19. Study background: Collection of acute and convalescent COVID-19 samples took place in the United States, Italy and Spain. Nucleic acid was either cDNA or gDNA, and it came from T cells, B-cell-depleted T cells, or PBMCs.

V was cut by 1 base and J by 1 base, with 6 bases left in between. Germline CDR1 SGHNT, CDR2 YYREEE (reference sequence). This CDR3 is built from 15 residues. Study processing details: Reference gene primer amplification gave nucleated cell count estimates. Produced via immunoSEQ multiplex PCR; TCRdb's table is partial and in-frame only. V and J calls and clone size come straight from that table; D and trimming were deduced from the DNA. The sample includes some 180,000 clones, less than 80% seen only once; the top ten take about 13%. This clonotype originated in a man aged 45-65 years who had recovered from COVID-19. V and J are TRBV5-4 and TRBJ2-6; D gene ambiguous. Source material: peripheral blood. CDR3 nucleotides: TGTGCCAGCAGCTTGCCCGCGTCTGGGGCCAACGTCCTGACTTTC. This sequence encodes CASSLPASGANVLTF.